This TCR beta chain was recorded in a study of metastatic and nonmetastatic thyroid tumors. Background on the study: The authors compared repertoires across blood and tumor or nodule tissue from malignant and benign thyroid patients. Study findings and constraints: Benign nodules reportedly had significantly lower TCR beta diversity than malignant thyroid tumors in blood and tumor.

In its sample, this clone ranks as medium-sized. Its antigen is not known. Germline V gives CDR1 PRHDT, CDR2 FYEKMQ (reference sequence). V gave up 6 bases and J gave up 3 bases, with 16 bases separating them. The CDR3 spans 15 residues. Every patient was untreated before thyroid surgery. As handled by the study authors: To classify distant metastasis in papillary thyroid cancer, a model was built from CDR3 differences across clinicopathological groups. TCRdb redid the clone calls on the PCR reads using MiXCR. In this record, the V and J calls reflect TCRdb's handling and not the investigators' own analysis. The sample yields 14,000 to 15,000 clones, around 25% seen once.

The rearrangement joins TRBV13 to TRBJ2-3; possible D gene TRBD1, 6 bases. This receptor was identified in a female donor with papillary thyroid cancer or a benign thyroid nodule (not recorded which). Some clones in this sample may be carry-over from other donors' samples. Source material: tumor tissue. For the CDR3, the DNA is TGTGCCAGCAGGACCCGACAGGAACGAACAGATACGCAGTATTTT. It yields the protein CASRTRQERTDTQYF.